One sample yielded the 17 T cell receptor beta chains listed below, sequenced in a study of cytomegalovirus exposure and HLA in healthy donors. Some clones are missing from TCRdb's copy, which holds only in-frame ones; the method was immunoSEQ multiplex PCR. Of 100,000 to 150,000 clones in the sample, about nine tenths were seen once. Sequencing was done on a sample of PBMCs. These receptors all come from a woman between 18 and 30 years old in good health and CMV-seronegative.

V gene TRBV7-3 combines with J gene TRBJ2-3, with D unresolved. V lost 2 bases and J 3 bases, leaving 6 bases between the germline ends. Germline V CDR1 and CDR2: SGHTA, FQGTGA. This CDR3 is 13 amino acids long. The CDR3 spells CASSLPETDTQYF. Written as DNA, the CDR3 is TGTGCCAGCAGCTTACCCGAGACAGATACGCAGTATTTT. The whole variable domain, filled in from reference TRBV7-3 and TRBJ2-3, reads GAGVSQTPSNKVTEKGKYVELRCDPISGHTALYWYRQSLGQGPEFLIYFQGTGAADDSGLPNDRFFAVRPEGSVSTLKIQRTERGDSAVYLCASSLPETDTQYFGPGTRLTVL.

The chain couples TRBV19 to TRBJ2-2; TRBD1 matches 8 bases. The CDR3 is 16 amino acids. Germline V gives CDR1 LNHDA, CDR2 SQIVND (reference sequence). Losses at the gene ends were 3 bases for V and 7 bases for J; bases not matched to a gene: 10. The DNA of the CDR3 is TGTGCCAGTAGTATGTCGGCACAGGGGGGTGGCGGGGAGCTGTTTTTT. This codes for CASSMSAQGGGGELFF.

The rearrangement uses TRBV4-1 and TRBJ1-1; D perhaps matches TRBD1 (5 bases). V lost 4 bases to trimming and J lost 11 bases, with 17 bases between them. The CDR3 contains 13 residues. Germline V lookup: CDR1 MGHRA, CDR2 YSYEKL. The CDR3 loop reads CASSPLGGKGAFF. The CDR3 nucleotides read TGCGCCAGCAGCCCGCTCGGGGGAAAGGGGGCTTTCTTT.

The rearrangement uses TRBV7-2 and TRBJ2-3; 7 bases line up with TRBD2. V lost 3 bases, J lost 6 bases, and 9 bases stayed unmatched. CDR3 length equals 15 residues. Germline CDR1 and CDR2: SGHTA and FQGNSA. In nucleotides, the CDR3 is TGTGCCAGCAGCTTGAGGGAGGGCCGGTTCGATACGCAGTATTTT. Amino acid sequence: CASSLREGRFDTQYF.

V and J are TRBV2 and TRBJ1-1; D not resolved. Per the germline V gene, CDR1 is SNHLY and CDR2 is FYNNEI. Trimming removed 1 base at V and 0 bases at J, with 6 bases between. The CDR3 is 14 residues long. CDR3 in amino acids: CASSEGRLNTEAFF. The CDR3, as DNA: TGTGCCAGCAGTGAAGGCAGGTTGAACACTGAAGCTTTCTTT.

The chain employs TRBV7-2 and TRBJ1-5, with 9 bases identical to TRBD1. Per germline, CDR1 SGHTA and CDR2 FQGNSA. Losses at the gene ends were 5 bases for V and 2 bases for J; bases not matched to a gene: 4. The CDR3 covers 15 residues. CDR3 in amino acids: CASSRDRERNQPQHF. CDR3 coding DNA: TGTGCCAGCAGCAGGGACAGGGAGCGCAATCAGCCCCAGCATTTT.

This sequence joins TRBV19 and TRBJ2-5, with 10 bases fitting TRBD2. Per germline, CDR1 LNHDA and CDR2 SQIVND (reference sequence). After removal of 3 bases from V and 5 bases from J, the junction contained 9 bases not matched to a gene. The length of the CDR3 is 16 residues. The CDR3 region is CASSIGASGRGETQYF. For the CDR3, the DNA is TGTGCCAGTAGTATCGGGGCTAGCGGGAGAGGGGAGACCCAGTACTTC.

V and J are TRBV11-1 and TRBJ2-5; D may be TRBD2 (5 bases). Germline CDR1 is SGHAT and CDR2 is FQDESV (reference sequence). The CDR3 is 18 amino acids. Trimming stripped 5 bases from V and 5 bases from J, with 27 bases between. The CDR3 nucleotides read TGTGCCAGCAGCCCCGCCCAAGGGAGCCTTAGTGGGATCGAGACCCAGTACTTC. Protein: CASSPAQGSLSGIETQYF.

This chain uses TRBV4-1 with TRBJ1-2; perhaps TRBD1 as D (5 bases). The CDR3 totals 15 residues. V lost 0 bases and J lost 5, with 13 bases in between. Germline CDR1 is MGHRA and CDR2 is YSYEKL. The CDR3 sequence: CASSQDLTGGYGYTF. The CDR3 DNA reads TGCGCCAGCAGCCAAGACCTGACGGGGGGATATGGCTACACCTTC.

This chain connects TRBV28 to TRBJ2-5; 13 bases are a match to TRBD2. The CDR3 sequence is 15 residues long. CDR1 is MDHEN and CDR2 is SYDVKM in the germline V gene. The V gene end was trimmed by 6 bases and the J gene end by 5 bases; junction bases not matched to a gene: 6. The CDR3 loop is CASSPGLAGVETQYF. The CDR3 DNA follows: TGTGCCAGCAGCCCCGGACTAGCGGGAGTGGAGACCCAGTACTTC.

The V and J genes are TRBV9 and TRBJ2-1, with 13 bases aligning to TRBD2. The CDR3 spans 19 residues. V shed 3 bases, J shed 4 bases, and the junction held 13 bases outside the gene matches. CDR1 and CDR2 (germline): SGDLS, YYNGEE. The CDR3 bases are TGTGCCAGCAGCGGAAGAACTAGCGGGAGGGCCGCGGAGTACAATGAGCAGTTCTTC. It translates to CASSGRTSGRAAEYNEQFF.

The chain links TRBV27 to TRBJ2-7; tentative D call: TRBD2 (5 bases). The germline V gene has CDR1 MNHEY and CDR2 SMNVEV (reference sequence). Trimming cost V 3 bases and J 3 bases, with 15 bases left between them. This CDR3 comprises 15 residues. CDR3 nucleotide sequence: TGTGCCAGCAGTTTGTTTCGGACTTCTCGCTACGAGCAGTACTTC. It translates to CASSLFRTSRYEQYF.

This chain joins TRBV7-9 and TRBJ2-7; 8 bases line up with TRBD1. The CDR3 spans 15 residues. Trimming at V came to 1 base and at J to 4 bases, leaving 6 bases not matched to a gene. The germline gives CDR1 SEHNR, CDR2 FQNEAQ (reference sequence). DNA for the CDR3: TGTGCCAGCAGCTTAGGAGACAGGGGAATGTACGAGCAGTACTTC. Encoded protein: CASSLGDRGMYEQYF.

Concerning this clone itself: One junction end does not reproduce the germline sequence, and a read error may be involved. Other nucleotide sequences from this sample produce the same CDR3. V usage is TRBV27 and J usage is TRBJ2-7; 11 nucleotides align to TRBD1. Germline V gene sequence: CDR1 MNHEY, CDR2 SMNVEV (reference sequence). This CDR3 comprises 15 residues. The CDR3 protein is CASSLSGTGGYEQYF. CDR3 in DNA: TGTGCCAGCAGCTTATCCGGGACAGGGGGCTACGAGCAGTACTTC.

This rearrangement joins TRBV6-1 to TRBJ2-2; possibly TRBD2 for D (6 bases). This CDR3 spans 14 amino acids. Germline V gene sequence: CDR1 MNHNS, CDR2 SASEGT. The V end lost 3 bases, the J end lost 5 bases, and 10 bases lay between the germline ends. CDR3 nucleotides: TGTGCCAGCAGTGACTCGGGGACTACCGGGGAGCTGTTTTTT. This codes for CASSDSGTTGELFF.

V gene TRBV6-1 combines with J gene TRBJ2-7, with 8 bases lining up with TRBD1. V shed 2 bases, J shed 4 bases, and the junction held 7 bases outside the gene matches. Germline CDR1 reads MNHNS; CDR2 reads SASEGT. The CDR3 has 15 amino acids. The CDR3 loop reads CASSEKSGGAYEQYF. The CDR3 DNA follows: TGTGCCAGCAGTGAAAAGTCAGGGGGCGCGTACGAGCAGTACTTC.

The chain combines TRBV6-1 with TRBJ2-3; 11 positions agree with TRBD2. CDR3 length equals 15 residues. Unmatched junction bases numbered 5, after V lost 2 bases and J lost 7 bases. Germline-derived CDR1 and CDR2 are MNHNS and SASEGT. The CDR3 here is CASSELAGGWYTQYF. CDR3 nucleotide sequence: TGTGCCAGCAGTGAACTAGCGGGAGGATGGTATACGCAGTATTTT.